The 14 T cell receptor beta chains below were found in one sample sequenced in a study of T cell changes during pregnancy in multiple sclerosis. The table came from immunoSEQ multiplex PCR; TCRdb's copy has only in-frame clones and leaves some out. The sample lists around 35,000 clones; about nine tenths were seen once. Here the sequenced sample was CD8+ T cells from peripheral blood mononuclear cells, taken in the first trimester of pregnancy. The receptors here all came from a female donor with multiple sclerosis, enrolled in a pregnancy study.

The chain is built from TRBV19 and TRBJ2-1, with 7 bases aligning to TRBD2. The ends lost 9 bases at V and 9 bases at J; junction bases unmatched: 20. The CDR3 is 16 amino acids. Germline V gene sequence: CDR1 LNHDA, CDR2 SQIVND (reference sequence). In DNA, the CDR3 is TGTGCCAGCCACGCGGGGATCCTAGCGGAGAGGGGTGAGCAGTTCTTC. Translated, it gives CASHAGILAERGEQFF.

The chain's CDR3 is CASSFRTGDTGELFF. The CDR3 DNA follows: TGTGCCAGCAGCTTCAGGACAGGGGACACCGGGGAGCTGTTTTTT. This chain joins TRBV7-9 and TRBJ2-2; 9 bases are a match to TRBD1. CDR1 SEHNR and CDR2 FQNEAQ come from the germline V gene (reference sequence). The V segment lost 3 bases and the J segment 3 bases; nucleotides outside the gene matches: 2. CDR3 length equals 15 residues.

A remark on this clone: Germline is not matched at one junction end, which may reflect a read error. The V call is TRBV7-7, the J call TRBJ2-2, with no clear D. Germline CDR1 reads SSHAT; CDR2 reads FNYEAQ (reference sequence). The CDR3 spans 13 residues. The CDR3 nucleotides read TGTGCTAGCAGCGACCCCGGGACCGGGGAGCTGTTTTTT. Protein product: CASSDPGTGELFF.

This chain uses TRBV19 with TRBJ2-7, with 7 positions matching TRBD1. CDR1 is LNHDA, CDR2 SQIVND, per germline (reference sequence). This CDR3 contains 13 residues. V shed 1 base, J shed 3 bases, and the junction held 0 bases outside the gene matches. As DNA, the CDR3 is TGTGCCAGTAGTATAGCAGGGGGCTACGAGCAGTACTTC. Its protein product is CASSIAGGYEQYF.

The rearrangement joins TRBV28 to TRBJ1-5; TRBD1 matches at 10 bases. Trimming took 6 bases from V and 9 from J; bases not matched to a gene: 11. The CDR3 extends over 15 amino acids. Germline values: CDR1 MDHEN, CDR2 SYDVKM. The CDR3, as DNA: TGTGCCAGCAGCTCAAGGGGACAGGGGTTCATGCCCCAGCATTTT. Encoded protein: CASSSRGQGFMPQHF.

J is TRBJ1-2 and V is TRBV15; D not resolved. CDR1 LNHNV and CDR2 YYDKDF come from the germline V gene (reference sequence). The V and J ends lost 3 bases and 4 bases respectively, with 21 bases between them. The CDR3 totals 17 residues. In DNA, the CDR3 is TGTGCCACCAGCAGCCCATCGTCGACAACCGGGATCTATGGCTACACCTTC. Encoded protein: CATSSPSSTTGIYGYTF.

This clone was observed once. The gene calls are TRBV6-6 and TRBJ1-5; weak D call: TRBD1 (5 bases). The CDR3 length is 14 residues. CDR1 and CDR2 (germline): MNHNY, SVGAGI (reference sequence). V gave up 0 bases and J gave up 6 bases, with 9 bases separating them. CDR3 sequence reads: CASSYSVQGQPQHF. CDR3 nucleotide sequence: TGTGCCAGCAGTTACTCGGTCCAGGGTCAGCCCCAGCATTTT.

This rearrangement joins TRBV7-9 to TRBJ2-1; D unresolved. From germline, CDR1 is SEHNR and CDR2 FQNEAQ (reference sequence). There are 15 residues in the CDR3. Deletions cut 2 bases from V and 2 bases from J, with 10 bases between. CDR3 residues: CASSLTTSPYNEQFF. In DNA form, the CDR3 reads TGTGCCAGCAGCTTAACGACTTCACCCTACAATGAGCAGTTCTTC.

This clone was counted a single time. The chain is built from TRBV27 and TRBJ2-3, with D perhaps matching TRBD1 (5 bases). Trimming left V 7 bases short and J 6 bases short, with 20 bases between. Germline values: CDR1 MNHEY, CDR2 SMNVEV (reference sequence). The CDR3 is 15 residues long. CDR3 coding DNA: TGTGCCAGCAATGTCCTTTTTGGGGCGGCGGATACGCAGTATTTT. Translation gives CASNVLFGAADTQYF.

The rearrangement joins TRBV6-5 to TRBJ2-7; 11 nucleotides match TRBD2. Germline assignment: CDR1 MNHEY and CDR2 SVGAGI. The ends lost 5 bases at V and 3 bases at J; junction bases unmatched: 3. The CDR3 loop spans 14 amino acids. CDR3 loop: CASSQTSGNYEQYF. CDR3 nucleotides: TGTGCCAGCAGTCAGACTAGCGGGAACTACGAGCAGTACTTC.

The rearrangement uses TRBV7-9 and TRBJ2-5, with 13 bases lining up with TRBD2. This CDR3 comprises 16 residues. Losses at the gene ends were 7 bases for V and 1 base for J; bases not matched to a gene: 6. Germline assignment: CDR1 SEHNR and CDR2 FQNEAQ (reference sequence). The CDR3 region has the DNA TGTGCCAGCATCCCGACTAGCGGGAGGTCCCAAGAGACCCAGTACTTC. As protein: CASIPTSGRSQETQYF.

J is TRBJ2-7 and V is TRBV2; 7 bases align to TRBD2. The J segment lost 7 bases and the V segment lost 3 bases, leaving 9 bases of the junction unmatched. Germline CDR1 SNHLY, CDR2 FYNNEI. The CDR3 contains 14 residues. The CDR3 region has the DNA TGTGCCAGCAGTGACATACTAGCGTCGGGGGAGCAGTACTTC. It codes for CASSDILASGEQYF.

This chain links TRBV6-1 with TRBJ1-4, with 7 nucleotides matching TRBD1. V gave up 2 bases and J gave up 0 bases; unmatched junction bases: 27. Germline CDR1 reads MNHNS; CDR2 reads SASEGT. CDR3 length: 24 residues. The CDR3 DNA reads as TGTGCCAGCAGTGAATCTGTATTTTTAAGTATAAGACCCCGGGACAGTGCAACTAATGAAAAACTGTTTTTT. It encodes CASSESVFLSIRPRDSATNEKLFF.

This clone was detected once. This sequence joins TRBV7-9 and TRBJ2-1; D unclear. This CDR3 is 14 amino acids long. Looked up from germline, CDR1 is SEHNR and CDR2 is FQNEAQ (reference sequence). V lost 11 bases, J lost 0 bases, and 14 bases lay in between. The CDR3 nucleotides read TGTGCCGGATCGGCGGCGAACTCCTACAATGAGCAGTTCTTC. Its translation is CAGSAANSYNEQFF.